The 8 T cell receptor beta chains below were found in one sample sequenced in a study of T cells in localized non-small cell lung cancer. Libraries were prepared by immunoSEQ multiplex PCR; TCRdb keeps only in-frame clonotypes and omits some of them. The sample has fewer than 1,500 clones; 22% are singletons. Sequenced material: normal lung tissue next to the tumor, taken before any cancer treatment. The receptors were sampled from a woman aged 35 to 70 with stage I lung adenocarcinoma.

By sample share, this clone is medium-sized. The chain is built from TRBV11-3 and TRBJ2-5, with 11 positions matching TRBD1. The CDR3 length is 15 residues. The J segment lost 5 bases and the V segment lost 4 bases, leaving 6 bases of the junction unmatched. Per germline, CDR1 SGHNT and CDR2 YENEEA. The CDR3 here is CASSSRTGGWETQYF. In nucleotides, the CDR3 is TGTGCCAGCAGCTCACGGACAGGGGGCTGGGAGACCCAGTACTTC.

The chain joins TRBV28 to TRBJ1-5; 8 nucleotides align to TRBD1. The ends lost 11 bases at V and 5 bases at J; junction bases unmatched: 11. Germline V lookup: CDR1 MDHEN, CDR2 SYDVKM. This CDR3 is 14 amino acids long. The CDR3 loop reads CAGGLGQGDQPQHF. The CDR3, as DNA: TGTGCCGGAGGCTTAGGACAGGGTGATCAGCCCCAGCATTTT.

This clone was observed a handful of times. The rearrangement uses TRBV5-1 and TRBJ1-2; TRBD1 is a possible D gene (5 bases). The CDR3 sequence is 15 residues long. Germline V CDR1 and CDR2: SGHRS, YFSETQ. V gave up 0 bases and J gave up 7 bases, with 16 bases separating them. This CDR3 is CASSLANAGDAGYTF. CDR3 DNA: TGCGCCAGCAGCTTGGCCAACGCGGGGGACGCTGGCTACACCTTC.

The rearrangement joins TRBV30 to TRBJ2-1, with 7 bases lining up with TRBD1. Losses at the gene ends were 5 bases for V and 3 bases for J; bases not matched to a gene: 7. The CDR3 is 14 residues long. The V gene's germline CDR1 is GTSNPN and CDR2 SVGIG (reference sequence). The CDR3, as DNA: TGTGCCTGGTTACAGGGGATGGGCTACAATGAGCAGTTCTTC. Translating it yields CAWLQGMGYNEQFF.

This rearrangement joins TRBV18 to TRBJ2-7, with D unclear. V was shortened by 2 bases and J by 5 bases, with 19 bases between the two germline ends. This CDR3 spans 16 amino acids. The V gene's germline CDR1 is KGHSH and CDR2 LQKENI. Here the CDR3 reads CASSPSVTASGNEQYF. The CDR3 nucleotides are TGTGCCAGCTCACCATCTGTTACGGCGAGTGGAAACGAGCAGTACTTC.

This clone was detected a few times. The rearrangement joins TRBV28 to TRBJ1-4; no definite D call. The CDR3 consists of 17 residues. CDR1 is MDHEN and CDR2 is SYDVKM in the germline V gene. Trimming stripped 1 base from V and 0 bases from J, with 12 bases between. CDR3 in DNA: TGTGCCAGCAGTTTATTTCCAGAAGGCGCAACTAATGAAAAACTGTTTTTT. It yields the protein CASSLFPEGATNEKLFF. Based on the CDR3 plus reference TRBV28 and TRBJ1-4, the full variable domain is DVKVTQSSRYLVKRTGEKVFLECVQDMDHENMFWYRQDPGLGLRLIYFSYDVKMKEKGDIPEGYSVSREKKERFSLILESASTNQTSMYLCASSLFPEGATNEKLFFGSGTQLSVL.

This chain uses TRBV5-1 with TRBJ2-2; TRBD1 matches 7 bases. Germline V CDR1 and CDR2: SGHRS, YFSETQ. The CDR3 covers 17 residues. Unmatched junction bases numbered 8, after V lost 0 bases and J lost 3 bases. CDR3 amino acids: CASSLENRGKDTGELFF. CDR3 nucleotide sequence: TGCGCCAGCAGCTTGGAAAACAGGGGAAAGGACACCGGGGAGCTGTTTTTT.

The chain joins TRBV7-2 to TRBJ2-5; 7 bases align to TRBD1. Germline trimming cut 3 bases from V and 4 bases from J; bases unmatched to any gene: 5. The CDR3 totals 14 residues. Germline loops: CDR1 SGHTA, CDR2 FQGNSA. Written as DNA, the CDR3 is TGTGCCAGCAGCTTCGCGACAGGGCGAGAGACCCAGTACTTC. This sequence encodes CASSFATGRETQYF.